This passage covers 26 T cell receptor beta chains from one sample sequenced in a study of blood T cell repertoires in COVID-19 (TCRdb year 2020). The library came from the immunoSEQ multiplex PCR assay. TCRdb mirrors the immuneACCESS table, restricted to in-frame sequences. Some clones are absent from its copies; in checked studies, under half trace to an unresolved V gene, and the reason for the others is unknown. In all, the sample holds about 240,000 clones, and around nine tenths of those were seen once. Of the sample, over 4% is held by the ten largest clones. Sequencing input: PBMCs or T cells enriched from blood (not recorded which). All receptors derive from a woman in her twenties or thirties who had recovered from COVID-19.

This clone was seen only a few times. The V and J genes are TRBV7-2 and TRBJ2-7; 9 bases map to TRBD1. J gave up 2 bases and V 5 bases, and 10 bases lay outside the gene matches. Per germline, CDR1 SGHTA and CDR2 FQGNSA. The CDR3 runs 16 residues. Here the CDR3 DNA reads TGTGCCAGCAGCAAGGGACAGGGTGGTGGGGCCTACGAGCAGTACTTC. Protein sequence: CASSKGQGGGAYEQYF.

This rearrangement joins TRBV11-2 to TRBJ2-5; 9 bases fit TRBD2. CDR3 length: 16 residues. J was trimmed by 6 bases and V by 5 bases; bases with no gene match: 13. The germline V gene encodes CDR1 SGHAT and CDR2 FQNNGV. The CDR3 is CASSEGGSGSGKTQYF. The DNA for the CDR3 is TGTGCCAGCAGCGAAGGGGGTAGCGGGAGCGGAAAGACCCAGTACTTC.

J is TRBJ1-2 and V is TRBV4-1; 9 bases line up with TRBD1. The CDR3 has 18 residues. CDR1 is MGHRA and CDR2 is YSYEKL in the germline V gene. J lost 3 bases, V lost 0 bases, and 11 bases had no gene match. In DNA form, the CDR3 reads TGCGCCAGCAGCCAAGAAAGGGACAGGGCTCGGGGAGACTATGGCTACACCTTC. The encoded protein is CASSQERDRARGDYGYTF.

The chain links TRBV14 to TRBJ2-7; 10 nucleotides line up with TRBD2. The CDR3 has 16 amino acids. J lost 4 bases, V lost 1 base, and 7 bases had no gene match. Per the germline V gene, CDR1 is SGHDN and CDR2 is FVKESK. This CDR3 reads CASSQGLTSGDYEQYF. The CDR3 bases are TGTGCCAGCAGCCAAGGGTTAACTAGCGGGGATTACGAGCAGTACTTC.

This chain joins TRBV5-5 and TRBJ1-3; D perhaps matches TRBD1 (6 bases). The V end was cut by 6 bases, the J end by 3 bases, with 13 bases between. The CDR3 totals 14 residues. The germline V gene encodes CDR1 SGHKS and CDR2 YYEKEE (reference sequence). The CDR3 coding sequence is TGTGCCAGCACCGTGTGGGGGCTTGGAAACACCATATATTTT. Translation gives CASTVWGLGNTIYF.

This chain uses TRBV4-1 with TRBJ2-3; 11 nucleotides align to TRBD2. CDR3 length equals 22 residues. Germline V lookup: CDR1 MGHRA, CDR2 YSYEKL. With 4 bases clipped from V and 3 bases from J, the junction kept 24 bases outside the gene matches. CDR3 loop: CASSPSALSRASGRRTTDTQYF. As DNA, the CDR3 is TGCGCCAGCAGCCCAAGCGCCCTATCGCGGGCTAGCGGGAGGCGTACGACAGATACGCAGTATTTT.

This clone turned up a few times. The chain carries TRBV19 and TRBJ1-1; 8 nucleotides align to TRBD1. V lost 3 bases, J lost 0 bases, and 9 bases stayed unmatched. The length of the CDR3 is 17 residues. Germline CDR1 LNHDA, CDR2 SQIVND (reference sequence). The CDR3, as DNA: TGTGCCAGTAGTATGCCCAGGGGGCTAGCCATGAACACTGAAGCTTTCTTT. It codes for CASSMPRGLAMNTEAFF.

The V call is TRBV2, the J call TRBJ2-7, with D perhaps TRBD1 (5 bases). V lost 11 bases to trimming and J lost 4 bases, with 18 bases between them. The germline CDR1 and CDR2 sequences are SNHLY and FYNNEI. The CDR3 sequence is 13 residues long. The CDR3 DNA sequence: TGTGCCCTTACGTCAGGGTACGCTTACGAGCAGTACTTC. Translated: CALTSGYAYEQYF.

The CDR3 DNA follows: TGCGCCAGCAGCCAAGTTTTCGCAGGGGGCGCAGAGACCCAGTACTTC. Translating gives CASSQVFAGGAETQYF. The genes are TRBV4-3 and TRBJ2-5, with 8 bases matching TRBD1. The CDR3 has 16 amino acids. The germline gives CDR1 LGHNA, CDR2 YSLEER. Germline trimming cut 1 base from V and 4 bases from J; bases unmatched to any gene: 8.

The V call is TRBV4-1, the J call TRBJ1-5; perhaps TRBD1 as D (5 bases). Germline CDR1 is MGHRA and CDR2 is YSYEKL. Trimming removed 2 bases from V and 3 bases from J, with 14 bases in between. CDR3 size: 16 residues. CDR3 residues: CASSQPEKGFNQPQHF. CDR3 coding DNA: TGCGCCAGCAGCCAACCTGAAAAGGGGTTCAATCAGCCCCAGCATTTT.

This sequence joins TRBV19 and TRBJ2-5, with TRBD2 matching 7 bases. The length of the CDR3 is 14 residues. Germline loops: CDR1 LNHDA, CDR2 SQIVND (reference sequence). Trimming cost V 7 bases and J 5 bases; bases outside gene matches: 10. CDR3 in DNA: TGTGCCAGTAAGCGGGGAGCGGGATGGGAGACCCAGTACTTC. The encoded protein is CASKRGAGWETQYF.

V and J are TRBV7-2 and TRBJ1-4; 9 nucleotides agree with TRBD1. Germline V gene lookup returns CDR1 SGHTA and CDR2 FQGNSA. V lost 0 bases to trimming and J lost 4 bases; unmatched junction nucleotides: 6. The CDR3 consists of 17 residues. This chain's CDR3 is CASSLAYRGRGNEKLFF. The CDR3 nucleotides read TGTGCCAGCAGCTTAGCCTACAGGGGGCGGGGTAATGAAAAACTGTTTTTT.

The rearrangement joins TRBV29-1 to TRBJ2-2; maybe TRBD2 (6 bases). V was shortened by 4 bases and J by 2 bases, with 23 bases between the two germline ends. The germline gives CDR1 SQVTM, CDR2 ANQGSEA. CDR3 length: 18 residues. CDR3 loop: CSVAFFTAGLRNTGELFF. The DNA of the CDR3 is TGCAGCGTTGCTTTCTTTACCGCGGGACTGAGAAACACCGGGGAGCTGTTTTTT.

The chain combines TRBV30 with TRBJ1-4; 12 bases match TRBD1. The CDR3 is 16 amino acids. With 2 bases clipped from V and 8 bases from J, the junction kept 9 bases outside the gene matches. In germline, CDR1 is GTSNPN, CDR2 SVGIG (reference sequence). The CDR3 DNA sequence: TGTGCCTGGAGTACCGGGACAGGGGGCAGTGGAGAAAAACTGTTTTTT. Translation: CAWSTGTGGSGEKLFF. The whole variable domain, remainder taken from reference TRBV30 and TRBJ1-4, is SQTIHQWPATLVQPVGSPLSLECTVEGTSNPNLYWYRQAAGRGLQLLFYSVGIGQISSEVPQNLSASRPQDRQFILSSKKLLLSDSGFYLCAWSTGTGGSGEKLFFGSGTQLSVL.

This sequence joins TRBV7-3 and TRBJ2-3; D is perhaps TRBD1 (5 bases). Germline CDR1 and CDR2: SGHTA and FQGTGA. V dropped 2 bases and J dropped 6 bases, with 15 bases sitting between them. The CDR3 totals 15 residues. CDR3 in DNA: TGTGCCAGCAGCTTATTCGGCCAGGGAAGGGATACGCAGTATTTT. The encoded protein is CASSLFGQGRDTQYF.

V is TRBV2 and J is TRBJ2-1, with 8 bases aligning to TRBD2. The CDR3 has 16 amino acids. The J segment lost 0 bases and the V segment lost 5 bases, leaving 6 bases of the junction unmatched. Germline V gene lookup returns CDR1 SNHLY and CDR2 FYNNEI. Here the CDR3 reads CASSYRTSRSYNEQFF. In DNA, the CDR3 is TGTGCCAGCAGTTACAGGACTAGCCGCTCCTACAATGAGCAGTTCTTC.

The rearrangement uses TRBV7-2 and TRBJ2-7, with 10 bases matching TRBD1. The V segment lost 6 bases and the J segment 3 bases; nucleotides outside the gene matches: 8. CDR1 SGHTA and CDR2 FQGNSA come from the germline V gene. This CDR3 region has 15 residues. CDR3 loop: CASRDRDRGIYEQYF. For the CDR3, the DNA is TGTGCCAGCAGAGACCGGGACAGGGGAATCTACGAGCAGTACTTC. Variable domain in full (rest from reference TRBV7-2 and TRBJ2-7): GAGVSQSPSNKVTEKGKDVELRCDPISGHTALYWYRQSLGQGLEFLIYFQGNSAPDKSGLPSDRFSAERTGGSVSTLTIQRTQQEDSAVYLCASRDRDRGIYEQYFGPGTRLTVT.

The rearrangement links TRBV11-2 to TRBJ2-5; the match to TRBD2 covers 8 bases. The ends lost 5 bases at V and 5 bases at J; junction bases unmatched: 4. CDR1 is SGHAT, CDR2 FQNNGV, per germline. This CDR3 is built from 13 residues. CDR3 sequence reads: CASSREREETQYF. CDR3 nucleotide sequence: TGTGCCAGCAGCCGGGAGCGGGAGGAGACCCAGTACTTC.

V is TRBV7-8 and J is TRBJ1-1; D is possibly TRBD1 (6 bases). The CDR3 has 14 residues. V dropped 5 bases and J dropped 5 bases, with 15 bases sitting between them. Germline V CDR1 and CDR2: SGHVS, FQNEAQ. Here the CDR3 reads CASSPLRGATEAFF. The CDR3 coding sequence is TGTGCCAGCAGCCCCCTACGGGGGGCAACTGAAGCTTTCTTT. The full variable domain, its missing parts supplied by reference TRBV7-8 and TRBJ1-1, is GAGVSQSPRYKVAKRGQDVALRCDPISGHVSLFWYQQALGQGPEFLTYFQNEAQLDKSGLPSDRFFAERPEGSVSTLKIQRTQQEDSAVYLCASSPLRGATEAFFGQGTRLTVV.

The chain couples TRBV6-1 to TRBJ1-5; D may be TRBD1 (6 bases). The CDR3 extends over 15 amino acids. CDR1 and CDR2 (germline): MNHNS, SASEGT. Trimming stripped 0 bases from V and 7 bases from J, with 13 bases between. CDR3: CASSEAGGGGQPQHF. The CDR3 coding sequence is TGTGCCAGCAGTGAAGCGGGGGGGGGCGGCCAGCCCCAGCATTTT.

The CDR3 coding sequence is TGCGCCAGCAGCCAAGACAGGGTTACGTCTGGAAACACCATATATTTT. Protein sequence: CASSQDRVTSGNTIYF. The chain employs TRBV4-3 and TRBJ1-3; a possible D gene is TRBD1 (5 bases). From germline, CDR1 is LGHNA and CDR2 YSLEER. This CDR3 spans 16 amino acids. Trimming pared 0 bases from V and 1 base from J, leaving 10 bases between.

This clone was recorded only once. The chain combines TRBV28 with TRBJ2-2; 15 bases map to TRBD2. The CDR3 loop spans 22 amino acids. Germline-derived CDR1 and CDR2 are MDHEN and SYDVKM. With V trimmed by 3 bases and J by 5 bases, 19 bases remained unmatched. The DNA of the CDR3 is TGTGCCAGCAGTTTCCCGAACCTTGGACTAGCGGGAGGGACCACAGTTACCGGGGAGCTGTTTTTT. Its protein is CASSFPNLGLAGGTTVTGELFF.

The rearrangement joins TRBV11-2 to TRBJ1-3; 8 nucleotides match TRBD1. Germline CDR1 SGHAT, CDR2 FQNNGV. V was pared by 5 bases and J by 0 bases, with 3 bases of the junction left unmatched. The CDR3 is 15 amino acids. CDR3 residues: CASSRDRSSGNTIYF. The CDR3 DNA reads as TGTGCCAGCAGCCGGGACAGGAGCTCTGGAAACACCATATATTTT.

This sequence joins TRBV7-2 and TRBJ2-7, with 11 bases matching TRBD1. The germline V gene encodes CDR1 SGHTA and CDR2 FQGNSA. Trimming took 1 base from V and 4 from J; bases not matched to a gene: 6. CDR3 length equals 16 residues. This CDR3 is CASSLVFGQGAYEQYF. For the CDR3, the DNA is TGTGCCAGCAGCTTAGTTTTCGGACAGGGGGCATACGAGCAGTACTTC. The complete variable domain, with remaining parts taken from reference TRBV7-2 and TRBJ2-7, reads GAGVSQSPSNKVTEKGKDVELRCDPISGHTALYWYRQSLGQGLEFLIYFQGNSAPDKSGLPSDRFSAERTGGSVSTLTIQRTQQEDSAVYLCASSLVFGQGAYEQYFGPGTRLTVT.

This chain joins TRBV14 and TRBJ2-2, with 7 bases matching TRBD2. With V trimmed by 5 bases and J by 0 bases, 3 bases remained unmatched. The CDR3 spans 15 residues. The germline V gene encodes CDR1 SGHDN and CDR2 FVKESK. CDR3 DNA: TGTGCCAGCAGCTGGGGGGGAACGAACACCGGGGAGCTGTTTTTT. Translated, it gives CASSWGGTNTGELFF.

The V gene is TRBV9, the J gene TRBJ2-1; 9 nucleotides line up with TRBD2. The junction had 7 bases not matched to a gene; V was cut back by 1 base and J by 8 bases. This CDR3 spans 15 amino acids. CDR1 and CDR2 (germline): SGDLS, YYNGEE. The CDR3 spells CASSVYLAGLDEQFF. CDR3 nucleotides: TGTGCCAGCAGCGTATACCTAGCGGGGCTGGATGAGCAGTTCTTC.